This T cell receptor beta chain derives from a study of shared clonotypes between healthy human individuals. Whole-study findings and limits: The four-donor shared clonotypes exceeded non-shared clonotypes in generation probability, with non-shared ones scoring lower.

Researchers divided each subset's genomic DNA evenly across several immunoSEQ plates. Original processing methods: Filtering was not the same, since immunoSEQ gave junction-only sequences without quality scores. Measured with immunoSEQ multiplex PCR; TCRdb has only the in-frame clones, and not every one. V and J calls and clone size follow that table, whereas D and trimming were derived from the DNA. Found here are roughly 2,000,000 clones, just under 95% of them singletons; the top ten hold over 1.5%. Regarding this clone: Its specificity is unknown.

Naivety among CD8 cells was defined by CD45RO negativity and positive CCR7 selection, thereby excluding terminally differentiated effector memory CD45RA+ cells. This TCR was recovered from a man between 18 and 35 years old in good health. Some clones in this sample may be carry-over from other donors' samples. The sample comprised naive CD8+ T cells from PBMCs.

The CDR3 DNA is TGTGCCAGCAGCTTGGGGGACAGGGGTGTGTACGAGCAGTACTTC. This translates into CASSLGDRGVYEQYF. The chain is built from TRBV7-9 and TRBJ2-7, with TRBD1 matching over 10 bases. Germline CDR1 reads SEHNR; CDR2 reads FQNEAQ (reference sequence). This CDR3 has 15 residues. Germline trimming cut 3 bases from V and 4 bases from J; bases unmatched to any gene: 6.